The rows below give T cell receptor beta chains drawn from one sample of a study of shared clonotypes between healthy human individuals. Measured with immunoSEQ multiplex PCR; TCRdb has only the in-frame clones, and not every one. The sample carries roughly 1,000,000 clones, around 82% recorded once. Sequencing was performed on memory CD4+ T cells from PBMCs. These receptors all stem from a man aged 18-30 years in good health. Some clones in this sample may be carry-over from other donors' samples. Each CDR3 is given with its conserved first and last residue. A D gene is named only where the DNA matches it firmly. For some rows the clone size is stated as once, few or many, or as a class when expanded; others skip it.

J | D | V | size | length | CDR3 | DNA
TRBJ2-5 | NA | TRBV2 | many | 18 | CASSEWGTVGVGKETQYF | TGTGCCAGCAGTGAATGGGGTACCGTTGGGGTGGGAAAAGAGACCCAGTACTTC
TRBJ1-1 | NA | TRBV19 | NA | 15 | CASSILWGGNTEAFF | TGTGCCAGTAGTATACTTTGGGGTGGGAACACTGAAGCTTTCTTT
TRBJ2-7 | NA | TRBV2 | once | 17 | CASSDLMRWRAVGEQYF | TGTGCCAGCAGTGATTTGATGCGATGGAGGGCCGTAGGCGAGCAGTACTTC
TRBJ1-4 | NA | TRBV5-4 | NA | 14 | CASSLKQDNEKLFF | TGTGCCAGCAGCTTGAAACAGGATAATGAAAAACTGTTTTTT
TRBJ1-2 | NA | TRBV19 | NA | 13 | CASSIRGDYGYTF | TGTGCCAGTAGTATTAGAGGGGACTATGGCTACACCTTC
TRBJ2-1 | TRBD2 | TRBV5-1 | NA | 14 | CASSLASGSYEQFF | TGCGCCAGCAGCTTGGCTAGCGGGAGTTATGAGCAGTTCTTC
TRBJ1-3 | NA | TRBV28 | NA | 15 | CASSPSGTSGNTIYF | TGTGCCAGCAGTCCATCCGGGACCTCTGGAAACACCATATATTTT
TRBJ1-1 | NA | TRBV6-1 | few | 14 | CASMPRRSDTEAFF | TGTGCCAGCATGCCTCGGAGATCGGACACTGAAGCTTTCTTT
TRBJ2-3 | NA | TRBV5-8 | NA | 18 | CASRYVADAGRSTDTQYF | TGTGCCAGCAGATACGTAGCGGACGCTGGTCGTAGCACAGATACGCAGTATTTT
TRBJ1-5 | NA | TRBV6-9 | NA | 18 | CASSWVPPGSHSNQPQHF | TGTGCCAGCAGTTGGGTACCCCCAGGCAGCCATAGCAATCAGCCCCAGCATTTT
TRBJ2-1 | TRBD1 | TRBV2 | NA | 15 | CASSQQGVGFNEQFF | TGTGCCAGCAGTCAACAGGGGGTTGGTTTCAATGAGCAGTTCTTC
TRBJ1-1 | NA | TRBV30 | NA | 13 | CAWTPGTPARAFF | TGTGCCTGGACCCCCGGGACCCCAGCACGGGCTTTCTTT
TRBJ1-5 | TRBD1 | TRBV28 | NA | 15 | CASSLSGTGIQPQHF | TGTGCCAGCAGTTTGTCCGGGACAGGGATTCAGCCCCAGCATTTT
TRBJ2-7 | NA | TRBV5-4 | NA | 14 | CASSLVGKGYEQYF | TGTGCCAGCAGCTTGGTGGGGAAGGGTTACGAGCAGTACTTC
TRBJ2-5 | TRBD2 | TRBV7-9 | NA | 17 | CASSPGTSGGPRETQYF | TGTGCCAGCAGCCCCGGGACTAGCGGAGGGCCGAGGGAGACCCAGTACTTC
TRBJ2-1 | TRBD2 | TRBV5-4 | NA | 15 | CASSLGTSGSNEQFF | TGTGCCAGCAGCTTGGGAACTAGCGGGAGCAATGAGCAGTTCTTC
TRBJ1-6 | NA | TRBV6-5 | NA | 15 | CASSYGVGRDSPLHF | TGTGCCAGCAGTTACGGTGTGGGGAGAGATTCACCCCTCCACTTT
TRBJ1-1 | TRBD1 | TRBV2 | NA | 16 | CASSLQGARMNTEAFF | TGTGCCAGCAGCCTACAGGGGGCCCGAATGAACACTGAAGCTTTCTTT
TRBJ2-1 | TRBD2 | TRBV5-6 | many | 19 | CASSNGTSGRFFEHGEQFF | TGTGCCAGCAGCAACGGGACTAGCGGGAGGTTTTTCGAACACGGTGAGCAGTTCTTC
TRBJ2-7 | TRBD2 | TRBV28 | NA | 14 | CASRRVAGAYEQYF | TGTGCCAGCAGGAGGGTAGCGGGGGCCTACGAGCAGTACTTC
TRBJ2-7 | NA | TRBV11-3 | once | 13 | CASSLTRGYEQYF | TGTGCCAGCAGCCTTACCCGGGGTTACGAGCAGTACTTC
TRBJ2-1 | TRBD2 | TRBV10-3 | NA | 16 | CAISPGLAGRWAEQFF | TGTGCCATCAGCCCGGGACTAGCGGGCCGATGGGCTGAGCAGTTCTTC